The sequence of this T cell receptor (beta chain) was determined in a study of T-cell reconstitution after alpha-beta-depleted transplantation in children. This clonotype was counted between two and nine times. Antigen: not known. The authors prepared the TCRbeta library with unique molecular identifiers. TCRdb recomputed calls from the PCR reads with MiXCR, one row per CDR3 protein. Among about 78,000 distinct CDR3 sequences listed, over 12% were seen once. Germline lookup yields CDR1 DFQATT and CDR2 SNEGSKA (reference sequence). This CDR3 contains 13 residues. V was cut by 5 bases and J by 5 bases, with 14 bases left in between. Notes on the study in general: Surviving recipient T cells and thymic progenitors accounted for the high day-60 TCRbeta diversity observed in some patients. Reports say that about two months after transplant, the alpha-beta T cells came out of several hundred graft clones that had expanded. The main origin of T-cell counts and diversity one year after transplant was newly produced T cells.

This TCR derives from a male patient aged 2 to 9 who had a stem cell transplant for acute lymphoblastic leukemia, so the T cells may come from the graft donor. The chain links TRBV20-1 to TRBJ2-3; D unclear. The sample here was PBMCs, mostly from graft donor cells, taken 180 days after TCRalphabeta/CD19-depleted stem cell transplant. CDR3 sequence reads: CSASGPVKDTQYF. DNA of the CDR3: TGCAGTGCTTCCGGACCTGTAAAAGATACGCAGTATTTT.